This T cell receptor (beta chain) was documented in a study of blood T cell repertoires in COVID-19. V lost 4 bases and J 0 bases, leaving 9 bases between the germline ends. The germline CDR1 and CDR2 sequences are SNHLY and FYNNEI. This CDR3 is built from 14 residues. Assay used: immunoSEQ multiplex PCR; TCRdb lists only in-frame clones, some missing. The sample lists about 100,000 clones, about 89% occurring once. V gene TRBV2 combines with J gene TRBJ1-2, with D unclear. The sequence came from a middle-aged man with active COVID-19. The sequencing sample was made of peripheral blood. CDR3 nucleotides: TGTGCCAGCAGTGCCTCAGAAGCTAACTATGGCTACACCTTC. Translation gives CASSASEANYGYTF.